This T cell receptor beta chain came from a study of Ad26.COV2.S vaccination and SARS-CoV-2 variants. Background on the study: It was the COV1001 Ad26.COV2.S trial arm that included the donor. Once or twice, 56 days apart, Ad26.COV2.S was delivered intramuscularly. Notes on the study in general: There was a possibility that the TCR breadth and depth analyses underestimated total T cell responses. Substantial breadth in spike-specific CD8+ and CD4+ T cell responses was reportedly seen after vaccination.

The protocol was immunoSEQ multiplex PCR, while the TCRdb copy is restricted to in-frame clones and leaves out a portion. The table records roughly 270,000 clones, approximately 89% of them present only once. In the case of this clone: The antigen remains undetermined.

The treatment: 15 to 20 received Ad26.COV2.S at low or high dose, single or two shots; about five received placebo; per-sample allocation not given. Specimen acquisition occurred on day 63 following the initial vaccine or placebo injection. The CDR3 is 17 amino acids. The V segment lost 1 base and the J segment 3 bases; nucleotides outside the gene matches: 8. Looked up from germline, CDR1 is SGHAT and CDR2 is FQNNGV. This chain uses TRBV11-2 with TRBJ2-4, with 8 nucleotides matching TRBD1. The clonotype was recovered from a person aged 18-60 years who received the Ad26.COV2.S COVID-19 vaccine or a placebo. The sequencing here drew on peripheral blood, taken in a trial of Ad26.COV2.S vaccine versus placebo. As DNA, the CDR3 is TGTGCCAGCAGCTTAGGGGTCCAGGGGGCCGGCAAAAACATTCAGTACTTC. Its translation is CASSLGVQGAGKNIQYF.